This T cell receptor beta chain stems from a study of blood T cell repertoires in COVID-19. Whole-study context: Nucleic acid was either cDNA or gDNA, and it came from T cells, B-cell-depleted T cells, or PBMCs.

This CDR3 contains 16 residues. V was clipped by 2 bases and J by 2 bases; unmatched bases: 6. Germline CDR1 reads ENHRY; CDR2 reads SYGVKD. Authors' methods: Amplification of reference gene primers was used by the study to estimate nucleated cell counts. The table came from immunoSEQ multiplex PCR; TCRdb's copy has only in-frame clones and leaves some out. That table gives V, J and clone size, and the DNA gave D and trimming. The profile shows some 280,000 clones, around 91% of them singletons. The chain is built from TRBV10-3 and TRBJ2-7, with 10 bases matching TRBD1. The sequence derives from a woman aged 55-69 years with acute or convalescent COVID-19. Input material: peripheral blood. The CDR3 bases are TGTGCCATCAGTGAGACCGGGACAGGGGCCCCCTACGAGCAGTACTTC. It is translated as CAISETGTGAPYEQYF.